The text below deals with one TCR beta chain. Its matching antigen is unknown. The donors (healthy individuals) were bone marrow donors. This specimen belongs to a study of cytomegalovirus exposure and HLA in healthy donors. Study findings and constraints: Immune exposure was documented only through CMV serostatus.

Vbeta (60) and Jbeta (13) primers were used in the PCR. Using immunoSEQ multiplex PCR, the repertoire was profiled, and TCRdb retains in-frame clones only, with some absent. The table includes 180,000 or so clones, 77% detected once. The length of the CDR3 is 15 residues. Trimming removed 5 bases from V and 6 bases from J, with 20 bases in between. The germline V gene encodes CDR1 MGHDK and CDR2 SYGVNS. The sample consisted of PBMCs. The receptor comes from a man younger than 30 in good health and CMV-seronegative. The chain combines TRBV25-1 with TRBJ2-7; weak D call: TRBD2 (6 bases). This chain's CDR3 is CASSPSVGGSSEQYF. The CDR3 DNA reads TGTGCCAGCAGTCCGTCGGTCGGGGGATCGAGCGAGCAGTACTTC.